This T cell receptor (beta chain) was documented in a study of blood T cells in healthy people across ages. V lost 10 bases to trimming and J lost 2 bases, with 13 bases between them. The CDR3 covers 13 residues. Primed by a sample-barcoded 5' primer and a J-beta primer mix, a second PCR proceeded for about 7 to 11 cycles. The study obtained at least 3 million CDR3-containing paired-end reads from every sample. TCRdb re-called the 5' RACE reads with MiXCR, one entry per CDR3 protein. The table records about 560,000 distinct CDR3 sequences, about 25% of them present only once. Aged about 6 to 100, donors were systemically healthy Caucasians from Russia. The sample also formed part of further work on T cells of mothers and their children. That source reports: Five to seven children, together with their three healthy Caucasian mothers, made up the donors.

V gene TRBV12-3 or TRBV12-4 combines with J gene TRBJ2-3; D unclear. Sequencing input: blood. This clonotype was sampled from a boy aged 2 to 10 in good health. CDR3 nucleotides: TGTGCCACCCTTATCAGCTCCACAGATACGCAGTATTTT. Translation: CATLISSTDTQYF.